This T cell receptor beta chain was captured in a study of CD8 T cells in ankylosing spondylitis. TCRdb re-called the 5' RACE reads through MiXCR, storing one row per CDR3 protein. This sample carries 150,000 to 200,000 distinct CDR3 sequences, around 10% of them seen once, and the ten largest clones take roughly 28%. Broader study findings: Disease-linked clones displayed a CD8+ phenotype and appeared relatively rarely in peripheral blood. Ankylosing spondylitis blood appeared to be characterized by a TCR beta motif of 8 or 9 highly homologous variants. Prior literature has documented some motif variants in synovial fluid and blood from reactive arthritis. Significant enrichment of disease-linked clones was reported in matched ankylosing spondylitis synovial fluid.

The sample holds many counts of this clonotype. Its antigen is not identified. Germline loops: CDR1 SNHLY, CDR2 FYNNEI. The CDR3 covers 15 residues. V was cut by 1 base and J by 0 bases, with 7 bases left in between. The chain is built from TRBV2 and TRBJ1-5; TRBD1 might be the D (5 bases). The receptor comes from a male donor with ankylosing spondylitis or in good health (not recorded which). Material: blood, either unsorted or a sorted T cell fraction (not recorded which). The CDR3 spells CASSEGRGSNQPQHF. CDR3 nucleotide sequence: TGTGCCAGCAGTGAAGGTAGGGGTAGCAATCAGCCCCAGCATTTT.